A selection of T cell receptor beta chains follows, all from one sample in a study of blood T cell repertoires in COVID-19. Measured with immunoSEQ multiplex PCR; TCRdb has only the in-frame clones, and not every one. In the table there are more than 55,000 clones, about nine tenths of which are singletons. Specimen: peripheral blood. The receptors derive from a human donor with active COVID-19. The donor label of this sample is uncertain. Both conserved end residues are part of each CDR3. Each record gives: V gene, clone size, D gene, J gene, CDR3 DNA, CDR3 protein. A D gene is named only where the DNA matches it firmly. Clone size appears in some rows only: once, few, many, or a class for an expanded clone.

v_call: TRBV2; clone_size: NA; d_call: TRBD2; j_call: TRBJ2-3; cdr3_nt: TGTGCCAGCAGAGGAGCGGGGGGCTGGGGGGATACGCAGTATTTT; cdr3_aa: CASRGAGGWGDTQYF
v_call: TRBV6-6; clone_size: NA; d_call: NA; j_call: TRBJ2-3; cdr3_nt: TGTGCCAGCAGTTACTCCAGCGGAGACACAGATACGCAGTATTTT; cdr3_aa: CASSYSSGDTDTQYF
v_call: TRBV30; clone_size: NA; d_call: NA; j_call: TRBJ2-5; cdr3_nt: TGTGCCTGGAGTGTAATAAAGACCCAGTACTTC; cdr3_aa: CAWSVIKTQYF
v_call: TRBV2; clone_size: once; d_call: NA; j_call: TRBJ1-1; cdr3_nt: TGTGCCAGCAGTGAATCAAGGACAGAGAACACTGAAGCTTTCTTT; cdr3_aa: CASSESRTENTEAFF
v_call: TRBV4-2; clone_size: NA; d_call: TRBD1; j_call: TRBJ1-5; cdr3_nt: TGTGCCAGCAGCCACCTTAAGGCGGGACAGGGATACAATCAGCCCCAGCATTTT; cdr3_aa: CASSHLKAGQGYNQPQHF
v_call: TRBV12-3/TRBV12-4; clone_size: NA; d_call: NA; j_call: TRBJ2-4; cdr3_nt: TGTGCCAGCAGTTTCGGGGACATTCAGTACTTC; cdr3_aa: CASSFGDIQYF
v_call: TRBV9; clone_size: NA; d_call: NA; j_call: TRBJ2-5; cdr3_nt: TGTGCCAGCAGCGCCGACGTCGGACTTCAAGAGACCCAGTACTTC; cdr3_aa: CASSADVGLQETQYF
v_call: TRBV7-7; clone_size: once; d_call: NA; j_call: TRBJ1-1; cdr3_nt: TGTGCTAGCAGCTCAACTTTCCTCTACACTGAAGCTTTCTTT; cdr3_aa: CASSSTFLYTEAFF
v_call: TRBV9; clone_size: NA; d_call: NA; j_call: TRBJ2-1; cdr3_nt: TGTGCCAGCAGCGTTCTCTCCGAGACAGCATCCTACAATGAGCAGTTCTTC; cdr3_aa: CASSVLSETASYNEQFF
v_call: TRBV5-1; clone_size: NA; d_call: TRBD1; j_call: TRBJ1-4; cdr3_nt: TGCGCCAGCAGCTCCCAGGGGGAGAGGGAAAAACTGTTTTTT; cdr3_aa: CASSSQGEREKLFF
v_call: TRBV7-2; clone_size: few; d_call: TRBD2; j_call: TRBJ2-5; cdr3_nt: TGTGCCAGCAGCTTGGGACTAGCGGAAGAGACCCAGTACTTC; cdr3_aa: CASSLGLAEETQYF
v_call: TRBV14; clone_size: NA; d_call: NA; j_call: TRBJ1-1; cdr3_nt: TGTGCCAGCAGCCACTGGACAGTTATGAACACTGAAGCTTTCTTT; cdr3_aa: CASSHWTVMNTEAFF
v_call: TRBV14; clone_size: NA; d_call: NA; j_call: TRBJ2-5; cdr3_nt: TGTGCCAGCAGCCAAGATAACAGGAGACAAGAGACCCAGTACTTC; cdr3_aa: CASSQDNRRQETQYF
v_call: TRBV28; clone_size: NA; d_call: TRBD2; j_call: TRBJ2-1; cdr3_nt: TGTGCCAGCAGTTTACCGACTAGCGCGAACAATGAGCAGTTCTTC; cdr3_aa: CASSLPTSANNEQFF
v_call: TRBV29-1; clone_size: NA; d_call: TRBD1; j_call: TRBJ2-2; cdr3_nt: TGCAGCGTTGGGGACAGAGCGAACACCGGGGAGCTGTTTTTT; cdr3_aa: CSVGDRANTGELFF
v_call: TRBV6-5; clone_size: NA; d_call: TRBD2; j_call: TRBJ2-3; cdr3_nt: TGTGCCAGCAGTTATTTTGGGGGAGGGCCCACAGATACGCAGTATTTT; cdr3_aa: CASSYFGGGPTDTQYF
v_call: TRBV10-1; clone_size: NA; d_call: NA; j_call: TRBJ1-6; cdr3_nt: TGCGCCAGCAGTGACAGGCCAAATTCACCCCTCCACTTT; cdr3_aa: CASSDRPNSPLHF
v_call: TRBV5-6; clone_size: NA; d_call: NA; j_call: TRBJ2-4; cdr3_nt: TGTGCCAGCAGCTTGGACAGTCTAGCCAAAAACATTCAGTACTTC; cdr3_aa: CASSLDSLAKNIQYF
v_call: TRBV7-2; clone_size: NA; d_call: TRBD1; j_call: TRBJ1-5; cdr3_nt: TGTGCCAGCAGCTTAGTGACAGGGAACAATCAGCCCCAGCATTTT; cdr3_aa: CASSLVTGNNQPQHF
v_call: TRBV2; clone_size: NA; d_call: NA; j_call: TRBJ2-1; cdr3_nt: TGTGCCAGCAGTGACTGGGAGCGGATGGTCGAGCAGTTCTTC; cdr3_aa: CASSDWERMVEQFF
v_call: TRBV9; clone_size: few; d_call: TRBD2; j_call: TRBJ2-1; cdr3_nt: TGTGCCAGCAGCGTAGGCGGGGGGCGCTTAAATGAGCAGTTCTTC; cdr3_aa: CASSVGGGRLNEQFF
v_call: TRBV18; clone_size: NA; d_call: TRBD1; j_call: TRBJ2-5; cdr3_nt: TGTGCCAGCTCACCGGACAGGCTGCGAGAGACCCAGTACTTC; cdr3_aa: CASSPDRLRETQYF
v_call: TRBV11-3; clone_size: NA; d_call: TRBD2; j_call: TRBJ2-2; cdr3_nt: TGTGCCAGCAGCTTTTTCGGCGGGGGGAGGAACACCGGGGAGCTGTTTTTT; cdr3_aa: CASSFFGGGRNTGELFF
v_call: TRBV7-9; clone_size: NA; d_call: TRBD1; j_call: TRBJ2-7; cdr3_nt: TGTGCCAGCAGCACCAGGACAGGACTCCCTCCCGGCGAGCAGTACTTC; cdr3_aa: CASSTRTGLPPGEQYF
v_call: TRBV7-9; clone_size: NA; d_call: TRBD1; j_call: TRBJ1-3; cdr3_nt: TGTGCCAGCAGCCCCGAAGGGGGACAGAACTCTGGAAACACCATATATTTT; cdr3_aa: CASSPEGGQNSGNTIYF
v_call: TRBV29-1; clone_size: NA; d_call: NA; j_call: TRBJ2-1; cdr3_nt: TGCAGCGCATCCAGCTCCTACAATGAGCAGTTCTTC; cdr3_aa: CSASSSYNEQFF
v_call: TRBV6-1; clone_size: NA; d_call: NA; j_call: TRBJ1-6; cdr3_nt: TGTGCCAGCAGTGAAATGGGGGACTCATATAATTCACCCCTCCACTTT; cdr3_aa: CASSEMGDSYNSPLHF
v_call: TRBV2; clone_size: NA; d_call: NA; j_call: TRBJ2-7; cdr3_nt: TGTGCCAGCACAGAACTAGCAAACGAGCAGTACTTC; cdr3_aa: CASTELANEQYF
v_call: TRBV3-1/TRBV3-2; clone_size: NA; d_call: NA; j_call: TRBJ1-5; cdr3_nt: TGTGCCAGCAGCCAGCGGGGGGGGCAACAGCCCCAGCATTTT; cdr3_aa: CASSQRGGQQPQHF
v_call: TRBV10-3; clone_size: NA; d_call: NA; j_call: TRBJ1-1; cdr3_nt: TGTGCCACCCAGGGGTCGGCTGAAGCTTTCTTT; cdr3_aa: CATQGSAEAFF
v_call: TRBV6-5; clone_size: NA; d_call: TRBD1; j_call: TRBJ2-1; cdr3_nt: TGTGCCAGCAGTTACTCTCCGGGACAGTACAATGAGCAGTTCTTC; cdr3_aa: CASSYSPGQYNEQFF
v_call: TRBV27; clone_size: once; d_call: TRBD1; j_call: TRBJ1-6; cdr3_nt: TGTGCCAGCAGACCCAGACAGGGAGAGGAATCACCCCTCCACTTT; cdr3_aa: CASRPRQGEESPLHF
v_call: TRBV10-3; clone_size: NA; d_call: TRBD1; j_call: TRBJ1-1; cdr3_nt: TGTGCCATCAGTGAACAGACAGGGGGCAGGTCTGAAGCTTTCTTT; cdr3_aa: CAISEQTGGRSEAFF
v_call: TRBV7-2; clone_size: NA; d_call: TRBD1; j_call: TRBJ2-3; cdr3_nt: TGTGCCAGCAGCATCGACAGGGCGATAAACACAGATACGCAGTATTTT; cdr3_aa: CASSIDRAINTDTQYF
v_call: TRBV9; clone_size: NA; d_call: TRBD1; j_call: TRBJ1-2; cdr3_nt: TGTGCCAGCAGCGTTTCCCCCGGGACAGGGGGCATCAGCTATGGCTACACCTTC; cdr3_aa: CASSVSPGTGGISYGYTF
v_call: TRBV5-1; clone_size: once; d_call: NA; j_call: TRBJ1-3; cdr3_nt: TGCGCCAGCAGCTTGGCCTCATCCGGGAGTAATGGAAACACCATATATTTT; cdr3_aa: CASSLASSGSNGNTIYF
v_call: TRBV6-6; clone_size: NA; d_call: TRBD1; j_call: TRBJ2-3; cdr3_nt: TGTGCCAGCAGTAGGGACAGGGGGCCCCCAGATACGCAGTATTTT; cdr3_aa: CASSRDRGPPDTQYF
v_call: TRBV28; clone_size: NA; d_call: NA; j_call: TRBJ2-2; cdr3_nt: TGTGCCAGCATTCCTTCACAGGGCTACACCGGGGAGCTGTTTTTT; cdr3_aa: CASIPSQGYTGELFF
v_call: TRBV7-6; clone_size: NA; d_call: TRBD1; j_call: TRBJ2-1; cdr3_nt: TGTGCCAGCAGCCCAGGGGGTCCGGGCCCCTACAATGAGCAGTTCTTC; cdr3_aa: CASSPGGPGPYNEQFF
v_call: TRBV28; clone_size: NA; d_call: TRBD1; j_call: TRBJ1-5; cdr3_nt: TGTGCCAGCAGCAACCCGACAGGGTCCCAGCCCCAGCATTTT; cdr3_aa: CASSNPTGSQPQHF
v_call: TRBV10-1; clone_size: NA; d_call: TRBD1; j_call: TRBJ2-2; cdr3_nt: TGCGCCAGCCCTAACAGGGGGCGTTGCACCGGGGAGCTGTTTTTT; cdr3_aa: CASPNRGRCTGELFF
v_call: TRBV3-1/TRBV3-2; clone_size: NA; d_call: TRBD2; j_call: TRBJ2-3; cdr3_nt: TGTGCCAGCAGCCAAGAGCCTAGCGGGAGGTCCACAGATACGCAGTATTTT; cdr3_aa: CASSQEPSGRSTDTQYF
v_call: TRBV9; clone_size: NA; d_call: NA; j_call: TRBJ2-3; cdr3_nt: TGTGCCAGCAGCGTAGAACAGGGAAGCACAGATACGCAGTATTTT; cdr3_aa: CASSVEQGSTDTQYF
v_call: TRBV28; clone_size: NA; d_call: NA; j_call: TRBJ2-3; cdr3_nt: TGTGCCAGCACCTCCGGACTGTCGGATACGCAGTATTTT; cdr3_aa: CASTSGLSDTQYF
v_call: TRBV3-1/TRBV3-2; clone_size: few; d_call: NA; j_call: TRBJ1-3; cdr3_nt: TGTGCCAGCAGCCAGCCTCAGGAGGATTTCGGAAACACCATATATTTT; cdr3_aa: CASSQPQEDFGNTIYF
v_call: TRBV19; clone_size: medium-sized; d_call: NA; j_call: TRBJ1-1; cdr3_nt: TGTGCCAGTTCAGGGAACACTGAAGCTTTCTTT; cdr3_aa: CASSGNTEAFF
v_call: TRBV5-1; clone_size: NA; d_call: NA; j_call: TRBJ2-1; cdr3_nt: TGCGCCAGCAGCTTGCCCAGCTCCTACAATGAGCAGTTCTTC; cdr3_aa: CASSLPSSYNEQFF
v_call: TRBV7-3; clone_size: NA; d_call: TRBD1; j_call: TRBJ2-7; cdr3_nt: TGTGCCAGCAGCTCCGGACAGGGGTCTTCCTACGAGCAGTACTTC; cdr3_aa: CASSSGQGSSYEQYF
v_call: TRBV28; clone_size: NA; d_call: NA; j_call: TRBJ1-6; cdr3_nt: TGTGCCAGCAGTTTCGGAGGGGCTGGCCCTGGGGGGGGTTCACCCCTCCACTTT; cdr3_aa: CASSFGGAGPGGGSPLHF
v_call: TRBV18; clone_size: NA; d_call: TRBD2; j_call: TRBJ2-2; cdr3_nt: TGTGCCAGCTCACCCTCGGGACTAGCGGGTCTCGCGAACACCGGGGAGCTGTTTTTT; cdr3_aa: CASSPSGLAGLANTGELFF